This T cell receptor beta chain was retrieved from a study of cytomegalovirus exposure and HLA in healthy donors. This clone was detected a few times. The CDR3 totals 12 residues. CDR1 is MNHEY, CDR2 SMNVEV, per germline (reference sequence). With 3 bases removed from V and 5 bases from J, the gap between germline ends came to 4 bases. The study ran its PCR with 60 Vbeta and 13 Jbeta primers. The repertoire was sequenced with immunoSEQ multiplex PCR; TCRdb's copy has only in-frame clones and lacks some. The sample yields over 150,000 clones, 75% to 85% seen once. The source of this sequence is a girl aged 2 to 9 in good health and CMV-seropositive. The material sequenced was PBMCs. The chain is built from TRBV27 and TRBJ2-2; D unresolved. CDR3 DNA sequence: TGTGCCAGCAGTTTCGGTACCGGGGAGCTGTTTTTT. Protein product: CASSFGTGELFF.